The next 23 T cell receptor beta chains were all read from a single sample in a study of blood T cells in healthy people across ages. Next came a second PCR, run for about 7 to 12 cycles, which used a sample-barcoded 5' primer along with a J-beta primer mix. TCRdb passed the 5' RACE reads through MiXCR, listing each CDR3 protein once. The profile shows 1.5 million to 2 million distinct CDR3 sequences, just under 50% of them singletons. Sequencing was done on a sample of blood. These receptors were obtained from a middle-aged woman in good health.

The chain couples TRBV28 to TRBJ2-1; 16 bases map to TRBD2. This CDR3 region has 17 residues. Germline CDR1 is MDHEN and CDR2 is SYDVKM. J gave up 4 bases and V 5 bases, and 5 bases lay outside the gene matches. As DNA, the CDR3 is TGTGCCAGCAGTGGGACTAGCGGGGGGGCCTCATACAATGAGCAGTTCTTC. The encoded protein is CASSGTSGGASYNEQFF.

CDR3 DNA: TGTGCCAGCAGCCAAGGTCGGGGCAGAGAGCAGTTCTTC. As protein: CASSQGRGREQFF. J is TRBJ2-1 and V is TRBV14; the D gene could be TRBD1 or TRBD2 (5 bases each). CDR1 is SGHDN and CDR2 is FVKESK in the germline V gene. With 1 base removed from V and 10 bases from J, the gap between germline ends came to 11 bases. This CDR3 comprises 13 residues.

This chain joins TRBV7-9 and TRBJ1-4, with 7 bases aligning to TRBD1. Germline values: CDR1 SEHNR, CDR2 FQNEAQ (reference sequence). The CDR3 loop spans 14 amino acids. With 4 bases clipped from V and 6 bases from J, the junction kept 5 bases outside the gene matches. The CDR3 bases are TGTGCCAGCAGCTCGACAGGGTTACATGAAAAACTGTTTTTT. This sequence encodes CASSSTGLHEKLFF.

The chain recombines TRBV6-1 with TRBJ2-3; 11 bases agree with TRBD2. Germline V gives CDR1 MNHNS, CDR2 SASEGT. This CDR3 has 15 residues. V lost 6 bases, J lost 4 bases, and 6 bases stayed unmatched. The CDR3 region has the DNA TGTGCCAGCAGCGGGCTAGCGGGGGGTTCAGATACGCAGTATTTT. It codes for CASSGLAGGSDTQYF.

This clonotype was seen a few times. The germline gene is not matched at one end of the junction; a read error may be the cause. J is TRBJ2-5 and V is TRBV9; 9 nucleotides agree with TRBD1. Per germline, CDR1 SGDLS and CDR2 YYNGEE. The CDR3 length is 14 residues. CDR3 DNA sequence: TGCGCCAGCAGCGTGGGACAGGGATACAATGAGCAGTACTTC. It translates to CASSVGQGYNEQYF. The full variable domain, completed using reference TRBV9 and TRBJ2-5, is DSGVTQTPKHLITATGQRVTLRCSPRSGDLSVYWYQQSLDQGLQFLIQYYNGEERAKGNILERFSAQQFPDLHSELNLSSLELGDSALYFCASSVGQGYNEQYFGPGTRLLVL.

This rearrangement joins TRBV27 to TRBJ1-1, with D tentatively TRBD1 (5 bases). Per the germline V gene, CDR1 is MNHEY and CDR2 is SMNVEV (reference sequence). Trimming removed 3 bases from V and 4 bases from J, with 18 bases in between. This CDR3 is 16 amino acids long. The chain's CDR3 is CASSFAVGGFGTEAFF. DNA for the CDR3: TGTGCCAGCAGTTTCGCGGTCGGGGGGTTTGGCACTGAAGCTTTCTTT.

J is TRBJ2-1 and V is TRBV4-3; D call uncertain. V was pared by 0 bases and J by 5 bases, with 5 bases between. The CDR3 sequence is 13 residues long. Per the germline V gene, CDR1 is LGHNA and CDR2 is YSLEER. The CDR3 reads CASSQDGNNEQFF. CDR3 bases: TGCGCCAGCAGCCAAGATGGGAACAATGAGCAGTTCTTC.

This clonotype has a handful of counts. The chain employs TRBV6-5 and TRBJ2-1; no firm D call. From germline, CDR1 is MNHEY and CDR2 SVGAGI. V was cut by 3 bases and J by 10 bases, with 19 bases left in between. This CDR3 spans 15 amino acids. The CDR3 DNA is TGTGCCAGCAGTTATCAAGGCATCCTTCAAGCGGAGCAGTTCTTC. This codes for CASSYQGILQAEQFF.

Written as DNA, the CDR3 is TGTGCCAGCAGTTCCCCGTGGGAAGGCTACAATGAGCAGTTCTTC. As protein: CASSSPWEGYNEQFF. The J gene is TRBJ2-1, the V gene TRBV28; D uncertain. Trimming removed 4 bases from V and 3 bases from J, with 13 bases in between. Per the germline V gene, CDR1 is MDHEN and CDR2 is SYDVKM. There are 15 residues in the CDR3.

This clonotype was seen a handful of times. This chain connects TRBV6-1 to TRBJ2-3; weak D call: TRBD1 (6 bases). The CDR3 consists of 13 residues. Between the trimmed V and J ends, which lost 7 bases and 4 bases, there was a span of 12 bases. The germline CDR1 and CDR2 sequences are MNHNS and SASEGT. The chain's CDR3 is CASTYRESDTQYF. The CDR3 DNA reads as TGTGCCAGCACTTACAGGGAATCAGATACGCAGTATTTT.

This clonotype occurred once. The rearrangement links TRBV4-3 to TRBJ1-6; D is possibly TRBD1 (5 bases). Trimming cost V 0 bases and J 10 bases, with 10 bases left between them. Germline CDR1 reads LGHNA; CDR2 reads YSLEER. The length of the CDR3 is 14 residues. CDR3 DNA: TGCGCCAGCAGCCAAGAATCAGGGCACTCACCCCTCCACTTT. Amino acids: CASSQESGHSPLHF.

The chain joins TRBV7-3 to TRBJ2-1, with TRBD1 matching over 8 bases. The CDR3 has 16 amino acids. Germline V CDR1 and CDR2: SGHTA, FQGTGA. V lost 5 bases and J lost 4; bases outside the gene matches: 10. CDR3 sequence: CASSRAAGGRYNEQFF. The CDR3 DNA reads as TGTGCCAGCAGCCGGGCGGCAGGGGGCAGGTACAATGAGCAGTTCTTC.

This clonotype has only a few counts. The V call is TRBV9, the J call TRBJ1-1; D unclear. The CDR3 loop spans 15 amino acids. Trimming stripped 0 bases from V and 2 bases from J, with 11 bases between. The germline V gene has CDR1 SGDLS and CDR2 YYNGEE. The DNA of the CDR3 is TGTGCCAGCAGCGTAGTCGGTGGCCCCAACACTGAAGCTTTCTTT. Translating gives CASSVVGGPNTEAFF.

CDR3 sequence: CASSLSLGPGGSNYGYTF. The CDR3 bases are TGTGCCAGCAGTTTATCCCTCGGGCCAGGAGGTAGCAACTATGGCTACACCTTC. The chain employs TRBV27 and TRBJ1-2; no clear D. In germline, CDR1 is MNHEY, CDR2 SMNVEV (reference sequence). V gave up 0 bases and J gave up 2 bases, with 19 bases separating them. The CDR3 has 18 residues.

As regards this clonotype: The germline gene is not matched at one end of the junction; a read error may be the cause. V and J are TRBV25-1 and TRBJ2-5; a weak D match, TRBD1 (6 bases). The CDR3 is made up of 14 amino acids. Germline assignment: CDR1 MGHDK and CDR2 SYGVNS. CDR3 in DNA: TGTGCCCGCAGTGTCCGCAGGGGCCAAGAGACCCAGTACTTC. As protein: CARSVRRGQETQYF.

V and J are TRBV6-1 and TRBJ1-5; D ambiguous. Germline CDR1 and CDR2: MNHNS and SASEGT. Trimming shortened V by 9 bases and J by 7 bases, and 13 bases separated the two germline ends. The CDR3 is made up of 12 amino acids. This CDR3 is CASAPTGQPQHF. The CDR3 nucleotides are TGTGCCAGTGCCCCTACCGGACAGCCCCAGCATTTT.

This chain joins TRBV4-3 and TRBJ2-2; D possibly corresponds to TRBD2 (5 bases). Germline CDR1 LGHNA, CDR2 YSLEER. CDR3 size: 18 residues. V shed 0 bases and J shed 7 bases, with 21 bases lying between them. CDR3 residues: CASSQDWSIAAAGGELFF. The CDR3, as DNA: TGCGCCAGCAGCCAAGATTGGTCTATAGCTGCTGCGGGCGGGGAGCTGTTTTTT.

About this clonotype itself: At one end, the junction sequence differs from germline, possibly due to a read error. J is TRBJ2-5 and V is TRBV28; no reliable D call. The CDR3 extends over 15 amino acids. Germline-derived CDR1 and CDR2 are MDHEN and SYDVKM. CDR3 nucleotides: TGCGCCAGCAGTCATTCACAGCAACACCAAGAGACCCAGTACTTC. It encodes CASSHSQQHQETQYF.

The chain joins TRBV29-1 to TRBJ2-5; 14 positions match TRBD2. Per the germline V gene, CDR1 is SQVTM and CDR2 is ANQGSEA. V shed 6 bases and J 5 bases; nucleotides not matched to a gene: 8. The CDR3 covers 15 residues. The CDR3 loop is CSVDGLAGGGETQYF. As DNA, the CDR3 is TGCAGCGTCGACGGACTAGCGGGGGGCGGGGAGACCCAGTACTTC. The whole variable domain, remainder taken from reference TRBV29-1 and TRBJ2-5, is SAVISQKPSRDICQRGTSLTIQCQVDSQVTMMFWYRQQPGQSLTLIATANQGSEATYESGFVIDKFPISRPNLTFSTLTVSNMSPEDSSIYLCSVDGLAGGGETQYFGPGTRLLVL.

This clonotype was recorded a few times. This sequence joins TRBV6-5 and TRBJ2-7; TRBD1 matches 7 bases. The germline gives CDR1 MNHEY, CDR2 SVGAGI. The V gene end was trimmed by 6 bases and the J gene end by 5 bases; junction bases not matched to a gene: 7. The length of the CDR3 is 13 residues. The CDR3 nucleotides are TGTGCCAGCAGACAGACAGGGTTTAACGAGCAGTACTTC. It is translated as CASRQTGFNEQYF.

The rearrangement links TRBV7-2 to TRBJ2-6; perhaps TRBD1 as D (6 bases). Germline CDR1 reads SGHTA; CDR2 reads FQGNSA. Trimming cost V 3 bases and J 2 bases, with 8 bases left between them. This CDR3 contains 15 residues. The CDR3 spells CASSFQGTGANVLTF. The CDR3 DNA reads TGTGCCAGCAGCTTCCAGGGGACTGGGGCCAACGTCCTGACTTTC.

The V gene is TRBV2, the J gene TRBJ1-4, with 9 bases that match TRBD1. Germline V gene lookup returns CDR1 SNHLY and CDR2 FYNNEI. The V gene end was trimmed by 9 bases and the J gene end by 6 bases; junction bases not matched to a gene: 11. The CDR3 is made up of 15 amino acids. CDR3 in amino acids: CASSTRDRVDEKLFF. The CDR3 DNA reads as TGTGCCAGTTCCACCCGGGACAGGGTTGATGAAAAACTGTTTTTT.

The chain recombines TRBV20-1 with TRBJ1-5; 8 bases map to TRBD1. The trim removed 0 bases at V and 3 bases at J, leaving 4 bases unmatched. The CDR3 spans 15 residues. Looked up from germline, CDR1 is DFQATT and CDR2 is SNEGSKA (reference sequence). This CDR3 is CSARDRTGLNQPQHF. CDR3 in DNA: TGCAGTGCTAGAGATCGGACAGGGCTCAATCAGCCCCAGCATTTT.